This TCR beta chain was recorded in a study of Graves' ophthalmopathy and Graves' hyperthyroidism. General study results and limits: In blood, most expanded thyroid clonotypes above 0.001 frequency were also detected. The model predicted progression of ophthalmopathy with a sensitivity of 70% to 71%, and its specificity was 72% to 80%.

This clonotype was found a few times. Its antigen is not identified. Hyperthyroidism patients, all newly diagnosed, had under 2 months' duration and ages of 18 to 65. Reliance was placed on clinical symptoms, serum thyroxine, TRAb, thyroid ultrasound and orbital computed tomography for diagnosis. Researchers took RNA transcripts and amplified TCR beta CDR3 regions from them. An initial RT-PCR round employing HTBI primers preceded a second-round multiplex PCR. TCRdb reprocessed the multiplex PCR reads via MiXCR and lists one record per CDR3 protein. The data contain over a million distinct CDR3 sequences, around a third of them singletons. V lost 5 bases to trimming and J lost 6 bases; unmatched junction nucleotides: 8. Germline CDR1 reads MGHDK; CDR2 reads SYGVNS. The CDR3 sequence is 14 residues long.

The TCR sequence derives from an adult man with Graves' hyperthyroidism. Sequences were obtained from peripheral blood or thyroid tissue (not recorded which). The chain combines TRBV25-1 with TRBJ1-2; TRBD1 aligns across 8 bases. The CDR3: CASSYSLTGDGYTF. CDR3 nucleotides: TGTGCCAGCAGTTACTCGTTGACAGGGGATGGCTACACCTTC.